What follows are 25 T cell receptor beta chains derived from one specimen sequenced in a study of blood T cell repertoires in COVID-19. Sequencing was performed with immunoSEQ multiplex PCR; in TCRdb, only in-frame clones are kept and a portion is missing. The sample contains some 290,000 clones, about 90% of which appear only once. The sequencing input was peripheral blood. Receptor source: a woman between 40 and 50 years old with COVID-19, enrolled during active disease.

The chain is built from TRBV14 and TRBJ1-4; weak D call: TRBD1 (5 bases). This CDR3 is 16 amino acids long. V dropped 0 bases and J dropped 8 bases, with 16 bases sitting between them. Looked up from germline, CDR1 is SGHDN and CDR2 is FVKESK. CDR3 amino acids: CASSQDFSRAFEKLFF. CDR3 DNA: TGTGCCAGCAGCCAAGATTTCTCCAGGGCTTTCGAAAAACTGTTTTTT.

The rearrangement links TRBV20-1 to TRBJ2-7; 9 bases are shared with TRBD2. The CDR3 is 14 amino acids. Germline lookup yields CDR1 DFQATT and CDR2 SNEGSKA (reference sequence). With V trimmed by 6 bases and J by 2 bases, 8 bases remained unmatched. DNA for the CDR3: TGCAGTGCCAGTAGCGGGAGAGGGACCTACGAGCAGTACTTC. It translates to CSASSGRGTYEQYF.

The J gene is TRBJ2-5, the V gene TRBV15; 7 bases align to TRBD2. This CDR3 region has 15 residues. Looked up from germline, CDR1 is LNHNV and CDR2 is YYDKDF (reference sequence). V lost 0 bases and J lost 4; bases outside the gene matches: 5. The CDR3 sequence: CATSREVTGGETQYF. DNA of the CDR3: TGTGCCACCAGCAGAGAAGTAACGGGAGGAGAGACCCAGTACTTC. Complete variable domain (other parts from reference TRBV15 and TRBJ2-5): DAMVIQNPRYQVTQFGKPVTLSCSQTLNHNVMYWYQQKSSQAPKLLFHYYDKDFNNEADTPDNFQSRRPNTSFCFLDIRSPGLGDTAMYLCATSREVTGGETQYFGPGTRLLVL.

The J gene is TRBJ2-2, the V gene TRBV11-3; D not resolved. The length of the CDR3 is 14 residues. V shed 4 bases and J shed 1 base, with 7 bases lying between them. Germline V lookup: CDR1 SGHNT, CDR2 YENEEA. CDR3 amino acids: CASSSQWNTGELFF. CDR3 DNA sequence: TGTGCCAGCAGCTCCCAGTGGAACACCGGGGAGCTGTTTTTT.

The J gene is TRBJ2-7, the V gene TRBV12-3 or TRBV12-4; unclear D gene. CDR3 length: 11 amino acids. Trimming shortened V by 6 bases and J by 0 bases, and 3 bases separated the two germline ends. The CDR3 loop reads CASSFSYEQYF. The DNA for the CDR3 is TGTGCCAGCAGCTTCTCCTACGAGCAGTACTTC.

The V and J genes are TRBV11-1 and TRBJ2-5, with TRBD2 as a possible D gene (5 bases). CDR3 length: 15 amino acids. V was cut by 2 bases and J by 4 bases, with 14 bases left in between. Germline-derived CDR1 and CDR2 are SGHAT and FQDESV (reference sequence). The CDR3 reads CASSLHTLRVETQYF. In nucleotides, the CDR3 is TGTGCCAGCAGCTTACATACCCTGAGGGTAGAGACCCAGTACTTC. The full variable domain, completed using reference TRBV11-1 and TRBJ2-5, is EAEVAQSPRYKITEKSQAVAFWCDPISGHATLYWYRQILGQGPELLVQFQDESVVDDSQLPKDRFSAERLKGVDSTLKIQPAELGDSAMYLCASSLHTLRVETQYFGPGTRLLVL.

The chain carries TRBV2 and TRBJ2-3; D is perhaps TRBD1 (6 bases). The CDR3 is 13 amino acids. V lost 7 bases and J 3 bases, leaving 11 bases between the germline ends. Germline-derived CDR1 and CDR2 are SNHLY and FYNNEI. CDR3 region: CASKHRETDTQYF. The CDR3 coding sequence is TGTGCCAGCAAGCACAGGGAGACAGATACGCAGTATTTT.

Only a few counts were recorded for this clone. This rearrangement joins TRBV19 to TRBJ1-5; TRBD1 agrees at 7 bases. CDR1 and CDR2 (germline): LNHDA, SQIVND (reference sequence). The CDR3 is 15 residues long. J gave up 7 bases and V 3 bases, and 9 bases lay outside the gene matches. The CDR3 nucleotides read TGTGCCAGTAGTATCTCCCGGCAGGGGGGCCAGCCCCAGCATTTT. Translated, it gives CASSISRQGGQPQHF.

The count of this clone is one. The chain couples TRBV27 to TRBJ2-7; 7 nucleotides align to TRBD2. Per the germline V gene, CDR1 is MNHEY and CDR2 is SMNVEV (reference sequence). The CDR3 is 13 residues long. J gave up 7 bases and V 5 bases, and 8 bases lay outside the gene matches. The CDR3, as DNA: TGTGCCAGCAGTATGACTAGCCGCCGGGAGCAGTACTTC. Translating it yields CASSMTSRREQYF.

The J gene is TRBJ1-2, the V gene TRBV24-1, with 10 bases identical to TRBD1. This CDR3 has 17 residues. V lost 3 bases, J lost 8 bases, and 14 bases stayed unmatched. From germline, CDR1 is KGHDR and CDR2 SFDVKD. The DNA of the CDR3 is TGTGCCACCAGTGATCCCAGGACAGGGGGGACCCCGCGGGGCTACACCTTC. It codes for CATSDPRTGGTPRGYTF.

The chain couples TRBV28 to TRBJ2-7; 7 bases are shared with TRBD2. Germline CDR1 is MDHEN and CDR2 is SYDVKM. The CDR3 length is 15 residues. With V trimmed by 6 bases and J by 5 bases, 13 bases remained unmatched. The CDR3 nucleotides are TGTGCCAGCAGATCTCGAGCGGGGCCCAGCGACGAGCAGTACTTC. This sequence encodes CASRSRAGPSDEQYF.

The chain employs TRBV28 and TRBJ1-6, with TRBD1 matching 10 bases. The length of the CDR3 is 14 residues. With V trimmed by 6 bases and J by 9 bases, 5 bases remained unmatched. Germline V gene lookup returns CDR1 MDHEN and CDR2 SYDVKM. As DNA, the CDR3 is TGTGCCAGCAGGAAAGACAGGGGGCGTTCACCCCTCCACTTT. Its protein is CASRKDRGRSPLHF. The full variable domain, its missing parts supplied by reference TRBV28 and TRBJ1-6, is DVKVTQSSRYLVKRTGEKVFLECVQDMDHENMFWYRQDPGLGLRLIYFSYDVKMKEKGDIPEGYSVSREKKERFSLILESASTNQTSMYLCASRKDRGRSPLHFGNGTRLTVT.

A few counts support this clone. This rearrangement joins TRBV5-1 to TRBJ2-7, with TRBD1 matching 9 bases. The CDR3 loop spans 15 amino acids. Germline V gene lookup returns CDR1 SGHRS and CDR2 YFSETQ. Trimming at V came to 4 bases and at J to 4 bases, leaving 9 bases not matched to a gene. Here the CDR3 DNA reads TGCGCCAGCAGCAAAGGGACAGGGCACTTTTACGAGCAGTACTTC. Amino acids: CASSKGTGHFYEQYF.

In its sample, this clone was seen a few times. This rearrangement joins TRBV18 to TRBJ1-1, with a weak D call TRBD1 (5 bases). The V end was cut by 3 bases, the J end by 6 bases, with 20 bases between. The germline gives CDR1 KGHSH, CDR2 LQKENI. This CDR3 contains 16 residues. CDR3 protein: CASSPDSPEVGAEAFF. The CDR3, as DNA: TGTGCCAGCTCACCCGACAGCCCCGAGGTCGGCGCTGAAGCTTTCTTT.

The CDR3 protein is CASSHHPGAPSGNTIYF. In DNA, the CDR3 is TGCGCCAGCAGCCACCACCCTGGGGCCCCCTCTGGAAACACCATATATTTT. The chain uses TRBV4-3 and TRBJ1-3; possibly TRBD1 for D (5 bases). Trimming pared 3 bases from V and 0 bases from J, leaving 15 bases between. From germline, CDR1 is LGHNA and CDR2 YSLEER. The CDR3 loop spans 17 amino acids.

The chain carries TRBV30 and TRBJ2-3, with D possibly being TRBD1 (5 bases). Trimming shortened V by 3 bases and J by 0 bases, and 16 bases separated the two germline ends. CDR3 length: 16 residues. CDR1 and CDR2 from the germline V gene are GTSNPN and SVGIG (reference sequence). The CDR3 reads CAWSPEIGASTDTQYF. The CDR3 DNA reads TGTGCCTGGAGCCCCGAGATAGGGGCTAGCACAGATACGCAGTATTTT.

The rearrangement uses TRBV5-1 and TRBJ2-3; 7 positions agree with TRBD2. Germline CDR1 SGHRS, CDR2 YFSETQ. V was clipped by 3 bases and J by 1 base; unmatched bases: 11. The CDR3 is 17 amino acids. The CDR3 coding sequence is TGCGCCAGCAGCTCCGGTGGGGGAGGGGCGGGCACAGATACGCAGTATTTT. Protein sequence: CASSSGGGGAGTDTQYF. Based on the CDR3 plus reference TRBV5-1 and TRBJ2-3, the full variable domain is KAGVTQTPRYLIKTRGQQVTLSCSPISGHRSVSWYQQTPGQGLQFLFEYFSETQRNKGNFPGRFSGRQFSNSRSEMNVSTLELGDSALYLCASSSGGGGAGTDTQYFGPGTRLTVL.

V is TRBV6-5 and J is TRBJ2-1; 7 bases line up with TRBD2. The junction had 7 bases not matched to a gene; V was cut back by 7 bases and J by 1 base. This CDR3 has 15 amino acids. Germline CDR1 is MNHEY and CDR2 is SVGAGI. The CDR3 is CASTITAGSYNEQFF. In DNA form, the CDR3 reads TGTGCCAGCACCATAACAGCGGGGTCCTACAATGAGCAGTTCTTC.

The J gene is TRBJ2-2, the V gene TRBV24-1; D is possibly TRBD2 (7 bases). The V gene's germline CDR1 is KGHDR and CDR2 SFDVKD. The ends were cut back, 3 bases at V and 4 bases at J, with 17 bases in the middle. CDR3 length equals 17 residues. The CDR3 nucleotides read TGTGCCACCAGTGATCGCGGGGGACAACCGCTCACCGGGGAGCTGTTTTTT. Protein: CATSDRGGQPLTGELFF.

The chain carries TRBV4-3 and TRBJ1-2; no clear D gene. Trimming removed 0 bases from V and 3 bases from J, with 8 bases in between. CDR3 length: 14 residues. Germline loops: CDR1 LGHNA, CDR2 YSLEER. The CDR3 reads CASSQESHDYGYTF. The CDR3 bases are TGCGCCAGCAGCCAAGAGTCCCATGACTATGGCTACACCTTC.

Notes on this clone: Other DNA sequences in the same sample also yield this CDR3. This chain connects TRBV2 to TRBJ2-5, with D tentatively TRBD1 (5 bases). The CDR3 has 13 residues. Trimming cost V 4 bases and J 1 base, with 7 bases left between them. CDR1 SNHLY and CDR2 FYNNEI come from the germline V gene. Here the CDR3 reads CASSGQGQETQYF. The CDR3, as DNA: TGTGCCAGCAGTGGGCAGGGCCAAGAGACCCAGTACTTC.

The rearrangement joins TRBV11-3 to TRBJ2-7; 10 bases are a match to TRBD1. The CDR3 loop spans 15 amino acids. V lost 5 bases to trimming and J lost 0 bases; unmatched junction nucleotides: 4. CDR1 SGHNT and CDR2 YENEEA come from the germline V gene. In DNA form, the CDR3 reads TGTGCCAGCAGCGGGAGGACAGGGGGCTCCTACGAGCAGTACTTC. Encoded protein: CASSGRTGGSYEQYF.

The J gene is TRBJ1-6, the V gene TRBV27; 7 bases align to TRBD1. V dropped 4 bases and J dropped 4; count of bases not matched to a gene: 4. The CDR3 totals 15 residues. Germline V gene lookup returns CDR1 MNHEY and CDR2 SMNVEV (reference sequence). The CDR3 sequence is CASSSPGQYNSPLHF. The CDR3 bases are TGTGCCAGCAGTTCTCCGGGACAGTATAATTCACCCCTCCACTTT.

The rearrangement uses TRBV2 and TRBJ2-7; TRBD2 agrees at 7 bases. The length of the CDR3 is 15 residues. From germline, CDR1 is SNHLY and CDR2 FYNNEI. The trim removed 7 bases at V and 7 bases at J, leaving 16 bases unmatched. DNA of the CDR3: TGTGCCAGCACCGAGGGTACGGCGGGAGCCCAGGAGCAGTACTTC. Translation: CASTEGTAGAQEQYF.

CDR3 nucleotide sequence: TGTGCCAGCAGCCACCGACTAGCGGGAGGCCTATACAATGAGCAGTTCTTC. Translation: CASSHRLAGGLYNEQFF. The chain has TRBV3-1 (or the pseudogene TRBV3-2) and TRBJ2-1, with 13 bases matching TRBD2. This CDR3 region has 17 residues. Germline-derived CDR1 and CDR2 are LGHDT and YNNKEL (reference sequence). Losses at the gene ends were 3 bases for V and 4 bases for J; bases not matched to a gene: 6.